This TCR beta chain stems from a study of cytomegalovirus exposure and HLA in healthy donors. Study context: Assignment to the Caucasian-associated ancestry cluster applied to around 80% of the roughly 400 genotyped donors. Study outcomes and limitations: Researchers had no immune exposure information except CMV serostatus available.

From germline, CDR1 is MNHNY and CDR2 SVGAGI (reference sequence). Losses at the gene ends were 4 bases for V and 6 bases for J; bases not matched to a gene: 7. The CDR3 spans 16 residues. This PCR relied on a set of 60 Vbeta primers and 13 Jbeta primers. Profiling relied on immunoSEQ multiplex PCR, and the TCRdb table lists in-frame clones only, not all of them. This table has fewer than 200,000 clones, roughly 87% appearing once. As to this clone: No antigen is known for it.

The chain carries TRBV6-6 and TRBJ1-6, with 9 bases lining up with TRBD1. Material: PBMCs. This TCR derives from a boy between 2 and 10 years old in good health and CMV-seronegative. The DNA for the CDR3 is TGTGCCAGCAGTTCCCCGGGACAGGGCCCTAATTCACCCCTCCACTTT. It encodes CASSSPGQGPNSPLHF.